This T cell receptor (beta chain) was sequenced for a study of cytomegalovirus exposure and HLA in healthy donors. PCR used 60 Vbeta primers and 13 Jbeta primers. Repertoires were generated with immunoSEQ multiplex PCR, while TCRdb's copy carries only in-frame clones and drops some. The table has tens of thousands of clones, 74% seen once. The germline V gene has CDR1 MGHRA and CDR2 YSYEKL. This CDR3 has 13 residues. The V end lost 4 bases, the J end lost 4 bases, and 11 bases lay between the germline ends. The clonotype was recovered from a young woman in good health and CMV-seropositive. The sample taken for sequencing was PBMCs. This chain joins TRBV4-1 and TRBJ2-7; no reliable D call. The CDR3 nucleotides are TGCGCCAGCAGCCCCTCATTTAGTTACGAGCAGTACTTC. Protein product: CASSPSFSYEQYF.